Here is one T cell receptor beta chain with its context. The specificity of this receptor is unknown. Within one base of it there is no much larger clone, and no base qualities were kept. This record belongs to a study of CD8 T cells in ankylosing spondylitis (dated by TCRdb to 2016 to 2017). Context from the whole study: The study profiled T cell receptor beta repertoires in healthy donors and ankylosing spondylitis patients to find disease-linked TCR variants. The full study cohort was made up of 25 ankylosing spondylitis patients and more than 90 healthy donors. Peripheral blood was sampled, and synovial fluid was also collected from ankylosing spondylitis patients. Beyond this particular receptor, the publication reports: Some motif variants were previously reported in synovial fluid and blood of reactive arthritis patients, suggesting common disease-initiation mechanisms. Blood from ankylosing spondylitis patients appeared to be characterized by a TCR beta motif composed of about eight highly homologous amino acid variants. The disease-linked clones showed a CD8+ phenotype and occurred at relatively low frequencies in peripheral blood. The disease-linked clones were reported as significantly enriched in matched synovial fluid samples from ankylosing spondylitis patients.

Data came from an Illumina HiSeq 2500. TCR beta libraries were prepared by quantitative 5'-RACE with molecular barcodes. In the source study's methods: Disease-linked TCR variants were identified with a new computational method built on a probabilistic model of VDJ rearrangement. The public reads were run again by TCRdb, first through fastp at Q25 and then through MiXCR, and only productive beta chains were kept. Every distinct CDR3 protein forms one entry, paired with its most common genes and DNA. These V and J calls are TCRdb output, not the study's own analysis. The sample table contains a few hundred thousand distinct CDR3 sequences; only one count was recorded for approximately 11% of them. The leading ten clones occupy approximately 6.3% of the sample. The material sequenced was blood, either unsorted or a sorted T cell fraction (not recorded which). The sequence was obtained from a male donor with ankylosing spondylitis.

Read as DNA, the sequence is TGCAGTGCCCCACGGGACTACTCCTACGAGCAGTACTTC. Translation gives CSAPRDYSYEQYF. The rearrangement combines TRBV20-1 with TRBJ2-7; 7 of the junction bases match TRBD2. The V end gives up 6 bases and the J end 0 bases, leaving 5 bases in the junction not matched to a gene. The cysteine opens and the phenylalanine closes a CDR3 of 13 amino acids. The entry retains the CDR3 DNA only, 39 bases that are in frame from base 1. Based on the germline V gene (reference sequence), the CDR1 and CDR2 sequences are DFQATT and SNEGSKA.